The rows below give T cell receptor beta chains drawn from one sample of a study of blood T cell repertoires in COVID-19. Produced via immunoSEQ multiplex PCR; TCRdb's table is partial and in-frame only. The data show about 240,000 clones, about four fifths seen once. The sequencing input was peripheral blood. The receptors originated from a man aged 25 to 40 who had recovered from COVID-19. CDR3s include the opening cysteine and the closing phenylalanine or tryptophan. Each record gives: V gene, J gene, clone size, D gene, CDR3 DNA, CDR3 protein. The D gene is left open where the match is weak. Where a row states a size, it is once, few, many or the class of an expanded clone; other rows omit it.

>TRBV5-4|TRBJ2-2|NA|NA
TGTGCCAGCAGCCTGCTCGGGACACCCGGGGAGCTGTTTTTT
CASSLLGTPGELFF
>TRBV4-1|TRBJ2-1|NA|NA
TGCGCCAGCAGCCAAGAAACAGCTGAATACAATGAGCAGTTCTTC
CASSQETAEYNEQFF
>TRBV2|TRBJ2-5|NA|NA
TGTGTGGGAGGAGGGGGGGGCGAGACCCAGTACTTC
CVGGGGGETQYF
>TRBV2|TRBJ1-1|NA|TRBD1
TGTGCCAGCAGTGAAGCGCTTCAGGGGGTCGGTGAAGCTTTCTTT
CASSEALQGVGEAFF
>TRBV10-1|TRBJ2-3|NA|TRBD2
TGCGCCAGCAGTGAGTTGCGGGGGGGCGAGGAACTAAGCACAGATACGCAGTATTTT
CASSELRGGEELSTDTQYF
>TRBV5-8|TRBJ1-5|NA|TRBD1
TGTGCCAGCAGCCCTAACAGGGGGATTTCGCCCCAGCATTTT
CASSPNRGISPQHF
>TRBV19|TRBJ2-3|NA|TRBD2
TGTGCCAGTAGCATAGCGGGGGACACAGATACGCAGTATTTT
CASSIAGDTDTQYF
>TRBV6-5|TRBJ1-4|NA|NA
TGTGCCAGCAGGGCCGGGACATTAGGTGAAAAACTGTTTTTT
CASRAGTLGEKLFF
>TRBV4-1|TRBJ1-1|NA|TRBD1
TGCGCCAGCAGCCTTCGGACCCTCAGGGGGGACACTGAAGCTTTCTTT
CASSLRTLRGDTEAFF
>TRBV19|TRBJ1-4|NA|TRBD1
TGTGCCAGTAGAGGACAGGGCGAAGAAAAACTGTTTTTT
CASRGQGEEKLFF
>TRBV6-1|TRBJ2-2|NA|NA
TGTGCCAGCAGTGAAGCAGGACACAACACCGGGGAGCTGTTTTTT
CASSEAGHNTGELFF
>TRBV14|TRBJ1-5|NA|NA
TGTGCCAGCAGCCAAGGTGGGGGCACCCAGCATTTT
CASSQGGGTQHF
>TRBV3-1/TRBV3-2|TRBJ2-5|NA|TRBD1
TGTGCCAGCAGTCGGACAGGGGAGACCCAGTACTTC
CASSRTGETQYF
>TRBV6-1|TRBJ2-1|NA|TRBD2
TGTGCCAGCAGTGATGTAGCGGGGGGCAGAGGCGTCTTC
CASSDVAGGRGVF
>TRBV15|TRBJ2-6|few|NA
TGTGCCACCAGCGGAGGGACAGACGGGGCCAACGTCCTGACTTTC
CATSGGTDGANVLTF
>TRBV6-1|TRBJ1-4|NA|NA
TGTGCCAGCAGTGAGGTGTTGGGGGGAGCTGAAAAACTGTTTTTT
CASSEVLGGAEKLFF
>TRBV2|TRBJ2-1|once|TRBD2
TGTGCCAGCCAGTATAAAATAGCGGGAGGGCATGAGCAGTTCTTC
CASQYKIAGGHEQFF
>TRBV4-1|TRBJ2-2|NA|NA
TGCGCCAGCAGCCAAGGAGGGCGGAGGATTTTCGGGGAGCTGTTTTTT
CASSQGGRRIFGELFF
>TRBV5-1|TRBJ1-1|NA|NA
TGCGCCAGCAGCTTGGCGGACAGGAACACTGAAGCTTTCTTT
CASSLADRNTEAFF
>TRBV25-1|TRBJ2-7|NA|NA
TGTGCCAGCAGTGCTCCGACAGGCCCCCCCTACGAGCAGTACTTC
CASSAPTGPPYEQYF
>TRBV18|TRBJ2-3|NA|NA
TGTGCCAGCTCACAGGCTGGCGAGAGGGCGCAGTATTTT
CASSQAGERAQYF
>TRBV3-1/TRBV3-2|TRBJ1-6|NA|TRBD1
TGTGCCAGCAGCCAAAGGGACAGGGGTTTTTATAATTCACCCCTCCACTTT
CASSQRDRGFYNSPLHF
>TRBV4-1|TRBJ2-5|NA|TRBD1
TGCGCCAGCAGCCAAGAAGGGACAGGGGGTCGGGCCCAGTACTTC
CASSQEGTGGRAQYF
>TRBV3-1/TRBV3-2|TRBJ2-5|NA|NA
TGTGCCAGCAGCCAAGATACACGGGGGGCGTACCAAGAGACCCAGTACTTC
CASSQDTRGAYQETQYF
>TRBV7-9|TRBJ2-1|NA|NA
TGTGCCAGCAGCCTAATACAGGAATCGGAGCAGTTCTTC
CASSLIQESEQFF
>TRBV6-5|TRBJ2-1|NA|NA
TGTGCCAGTGGGAGGGGGGGCGGAGAGCAGTTCTTC
CASGRGGGEQFF
>TRBV10-3|TRBJ2-2|NA|NA
TGTGCCATCAGTGAGGGGGCCCCGAACACCGGGGAGCTGTTTTTT
CAISEGAPNTGELFF
>TRBV19|TRBJ1-2|few|TRBD1
TGTGCCAGTAGTAATTCCGGGACAGGGGAGAGGGGCTATGGCTACACCTTC
CASSNSGTGERGYGYTF
>TRBV5-1|TRBJ1-1|NA|TRBD1
TGCGCCAGCAGCTTGGACAGGGGGGGAGGCACTGAAGCTTTCTTT
CASSLDRGGGTEAFF
>TRBV2|TRBJ2-7|NA|NA
TGTGCCAGCAGTGAAGCGCCCTCAGGGACGACAGGCTACGAGCAGTACTTC
CASSEAPSGTTGYEQYF
>TRBV5-4|TRBJ1-4|NA|NA
TGTGCCAGCAGCTTAGGGGGAACGGGGCCTTCGGGAAAACTGTTTTTT
CASSLGGTGPSGKLFF
>TRBV15|TRBJ2-2|NA|TRBD1
TGTGCCACCAGCAGAGTCGGACAGGGTCGGACCGGGGAGCTGTTTTTT
CATSRVGQGRTGELFF
>TRBV2|TRBJ1-5|NA|NA
TGTGCCAGCAGTATGGACAGTAATCAGCCCCAGCATTTT
CASSMDSNQPQHF
>TRBV5-1|TRBJ2-5|NA|NA
TGCGCCAGCAGCGACTCAGGGACTCGAGAGACCCAGTACTTC
CASSDSGTRETQYF
>TRBV2|TRBJ2-5|NA|NA
TGTGCCAGCACCCGAGGGGGTCAAGAGACCCAGTACTTC
CASTRGGQETQYF
>TRBV7-6|TRBJ1-1|NA|NA
TGTGCCAGCAGCTTAGCGGGGGGGGGACGTGCTTTCTTT
CASSLAGGGRAFF
>TRBV28|TRBJ1-4|NA|TRBD1
TGTGCCAGCAGATCCACAGGGGTTGTGGAAAAACTGTTTTTT
CASRSTGVVEKLFF
>TRBV12-1|TRBJ2-3|NA|NA
TGTGCCAGCAGCCCCGGCGGGCTAGCAACCCCGACCCGCACAGATACGCAGTATTTT
CASSPGGLATPTRTDTQYF
>TRBV5-1|TRBJ2-7|NA|TRBD2
TGCGCCAGCAGCTTGGCCGGAGCGGGGGGTCCCTACGAGCAGTACTTC
CASSLAGAGGPYEQYF
>TRBV5-1|TRBJ2-2|NA|NA
TGCGCCAGCAGCGACCGGGAAAGGGTCGGGACCGGGGAGCTGTTTTTT
CASSDRERVGTGELFF
>TRBV7-9|TRBJ1-1|few|NA
TGTGCCAGCAGCTTAGCGATTTACGGGGTGACTGAAGCTTTCTTT
CASSLAIYGVTEAFF
>TRBV11-2|TRBJ2-2|NA|TRBD2
TGTGCCAGCAGCCGTAGGGAGGGCACCGGGGAGCTGTTTTTT
CASSRREGTGELFF
>TRBV19|TRBJ1-1|NA|NA
TGTGCCAGTAGTACCCCCCTGGGAGGCGTCACTGAAGCTTTCTTT
CASSTPLGGVTEAFF
>TRBV19|TRBJ2-6|NA|NA
TGTGCCAGTAGTATAGTTCATTCTGGGGCCAACGTCCTGACTTTC
CASSIVHSGANVLTF
>TRBV7-9|TRBJ1-2|NA|NA
TGTGCCCTGGGCTCCGAACAGGGTTTTAACTATGGCTACACCTTC
CALGSEQGFNYGYTF
>TRBV9|TRBJ1-2|NA|TRBD1
TGTGCCAGCAGCGTAGGACAGGGGAACTATGGCTACACCTTC
CASSVGQGNYGYTF
>TRBV6-5|TRBJ1-2|NA|NA
TGTGCCAGCAGTCCTACCCAGTTTGACTACTATGGCTACACCTTC
CASSPTQFDYYGYTF
>TRBV20-1|TRBJ1-2|NA|NA
TGCAGTGCTAGTTCGGGGTCGGATGTAGGGGGCTACACCTTC
CSASSGSDVGGYTF
>TRBV19|TRBJ1-4|NA|TRBD1
TGTGCCAGTAGTACCAAAGGACAGGGTGAAAAACTGTTTTTT
CASSTKGQGEKLFF
>TRBV6-1|TRBJ2-7|NA|TRBD1
TGTGCCAGCAGTGACCCTGGGACAGCCTCCTACGAGCAGTACTTC
CASSDPGTASYEQYF
>TRBV3-1/TRBV3-2|TRBJ2-7|NA|TRBD1
TGTGCCAGCAGCCTACAGGGGGCTCCCGAGGACGAGCAGTACTTC
CASSLQGAPEDEQYF